The subject of this entry is one T cell receptor beta chain. Its antigen is currently unknown. This specimen comes from a study of cytomegalovirus exposure and HLA in healthy donors. The germline gives CDR1 SGHTA, CDR2 FQGNSA. The ends were cut back, 5 bases at V and 1 base at J, with 15 bases in the middle. The CDR3 loop spans 16 amino acids. Whole-study findings and limits: Rare TCR sequences dominated, though some public TCRs recurred in many donors. Associated with cytomegalovirus, according to the listing, were 150 to 200 TCR beta chains. Reported performance of the classifier showed diagnosis of cytomegalovirus status with high specificity and sensitivity.

Data came from immunoSEQ multiplex PCR; TCRdb stores just in-frame clones and leaves some out. The data contain roughly 230,000 clones, roughly 87% of them singletons. The sequenced material came from PBMCs. V and J are TRBV7-2 and TRBJ2-1; D not resolved. The clonotype was recovered from a woman aged 30 to 39 in good health and CMV-seronegative. CDR3: CASSKSLAASYNEQFF. The CDR3 DNA follows: TGTGCCAGCAGCAAATCTTTAGCCGCATCCTACAATGAGCAGTTCTTC.